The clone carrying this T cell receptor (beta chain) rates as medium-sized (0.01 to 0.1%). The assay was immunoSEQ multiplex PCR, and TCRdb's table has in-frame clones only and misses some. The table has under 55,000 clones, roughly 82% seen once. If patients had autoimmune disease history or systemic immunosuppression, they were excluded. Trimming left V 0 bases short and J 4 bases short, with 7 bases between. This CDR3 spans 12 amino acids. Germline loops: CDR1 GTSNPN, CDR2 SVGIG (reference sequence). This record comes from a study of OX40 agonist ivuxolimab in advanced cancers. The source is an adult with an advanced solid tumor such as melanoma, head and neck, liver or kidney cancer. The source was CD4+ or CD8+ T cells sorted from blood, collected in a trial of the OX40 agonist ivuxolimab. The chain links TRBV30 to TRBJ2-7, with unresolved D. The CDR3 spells CAWSVRKYEQYF. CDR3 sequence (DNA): TGTGCCTGGAGTGTTCGGAAATACGAGCAGTACTTC.